The sequence of this T cell receptor (beta chain) was determined in a study of cytomegalovirus exposure and HLA in healthy donors. Primers included in the PCR were 60 Vbeta and 13 Jbeta primers. TCRdb keeps only in-frame clones here, not all; method: immunoSEQ multiplex PCR. Of roughly 120,000 clones in the sample, approximately 70% were seen once. The CDR3 extends over 13 amino acids. Trimming cost V 5 bases and J 1 base, with 9 bases left between them. Germline CDR1 SGHRS, CDR2 YFSETQ. The chain combines TRBV5-1 with TRBJ1-1; possible D gene TRBD1, 6 bases. The sequenced sample consisted of PBMCs. This receptor was obtained from a woman in her seventies in good health and CMV-seropositive. As DNA, the CDR3 is TGCGCCAGCAGAGGACAGCAGAACACTGAAGCTTTCTTT. Its protein is CASRGQQNTEAFF. The full variable domain, in which reference TRBV5-1 and TRBJ1-1 provide the parts outside the CDR3, is KAGVTQTPRYLIKTRGQQVTLSCSPISGHRSVSWYQQTPGQGLQFLFEYFSETQRNKGNFPGRFSGRQFSNSRSEMNVSTLELGDSALYLCASRGQQNTEAFFGQGTRLTVV.